This T cell receptor beta chain was found in a study of T cells after posttransplantation cyclophosphamide. Study findings and constraints: TRB overlap between skin or GI tissue T cells and blood was limited. After PTCy, TRB diversity resembled that of CNI/methotrexate controls.

Produced via immunoSEQ multiplex PCR; TCRdb's table is partial and in-frame only. The top ten clones hold roughly 25% of a sample with 3,900 or so clones, 55% to 65% of them seen once. The junction had 11 bases not matched to a gene; V was cut back by 3 bases and J by 5 bases. The CDR3 runs to 16 residues. Germline values: CDR1 LNHDA, CDR2 SQIVND (reference sequence). This clone has just a few counts. What it binds is not known. The J gene is TRBJ2-5, the V gene TRBV19, with TRBD1 identical over 8 bases. Sequences were obtained from memory CD8+ T cells sorted from blood. The TCR comes from a man under 40 in good health and a related stem cell transplant donor. The CDR3 region is CASSILGQGALETQYF. The CDR3 DNA is TGTGCCAGTAGTATTCTGGGGCAGGGGGCGTTGGAGACCCAGTACTTC.